This T cell receptor beta chain was documented in a study of T-cell memory formation after mild COVID-19. Study-wide findings and caveats: Some clones that responded were present in memory (sampled pre-infection), which suggests cross-reactive memory joined.

This clonotype was seen a handful of times. Its antigen is as yet unknown. Constant-segment primers served in 5'RACE that generated TCR alpha and TCR beta cDNA libraries bearing sample barcodes and UMIs. TCRdb recomputed calls from the 5' RACE reads with MiXCR, one row per CDR3 protein. Counted here are approximately 300,000 distinct CDR3 sequences, roughly a fifth occurring once; the ten biggest clones make up over 20%. The CDR3 covers 15 residues. Germline values: CDR1 SEHNR, CDR2 FQNEAQ (reference sequence). V was clipped by 1 base and J by 8 bases, with 15 bases between them. The chain combines TRBV7-9 with TRBJ2-1; D may match TRBD1 or TRBD2 (5 bases each). This TCR was sampled from a man aged 18 to 29 who had mild COVID-19 (a few samples of this study predate the infection). Cell type and time point are not known. The sequencing input was PBMCs or a T cell subset sorted from them (not recorded which). CDR3 sequence reads: CASSLVLRGVDEQFF. CDR3 nucleotides: TGTGCCAGCAGCTTAGTCCTCAGAGGGGTAGATGAGCAGTTCTTC.